This T cell receptor beta chain appears in the sequencing data of a study of cytomegalovirus exposure and HLA in healthy donors. The germline V gene encodes CDR1 MNHEY and CDR2 SVGAGI. With 8 bases clipped from V and 8 bases from J, the junction kept 7 bases outside the gene matches. The CDR3 length is 12 residues. Regarding this clone: The antigen remains undetermined.

Study results and caveats: The study carried out a later analysis of TCR beta sequences. It associated around 17,000 of them with specific HLA alleles at a false discovery rate of 0.05.

The study ran its PCR with 60 Vbeta and 13 Jbeta primers. Sequencing used immunoSEQ multiplex PCR; TCRdb keeps in-frame clones, though not all of them. The sample records 65,000 to 85,000 clones, 68% being singletons. The chain carries TRBV6-5 and TRBJ1-1, with TRBD1 matching over 8 bases. Sequencing input: PBMCs. This sequence originates from a woman aged 25 to 45 in good health and CMV-seronegative. The CDR3 loop reads CASRGQGGEAFF. The CDR3 DNA reads as TGTGCCAGCCGCGGACAGGGCGGGGAAGCTTTCTTT.